The clone carrying this TCR beta chain occurred a few times. Its target is unknown. The data are from a study of human T cells and chemical hapten exposure. Overall study results and limits: Counts of TCRs expanded at PT1 correlated positively with patch test score. Expanded TCRs clustered into significantly more large CDR3 similarity groups than controls, the analysis revealed.

The sample's time point: pre-sensitization, week 0. As to treatment: therapeutic diphenylcyclopropenone sensitization with weekly scalp DPC. The drawing of blood occurred before each patch test was applied. Germline loops: CDR1 DFQATT, CDR2 SNEGSKA (reference sequence). J gave up 6 bases and V 0 bases, and 7 bases lay outside the gene matches. The CDR3 contains 15 residues. Within the library, unique molecular identifiers were attached to each individual cDNA molecule. From the RACE reads, TCRdb called clonotypes with MiXCR, one entry per CDR3 protein. This table holds 80,000 to 100,000 distinct CDR3 sequences, more than 10% found once.

The receptor's source is a woman aged 60-70 years with alopecia areata. Some clones in this sample may be carry-over from other donors' samples. The rearrangement links TRBV20-1 to TRBJ2-7; 11 bases map to TRBD1. Sequencing used whole blood, obtained in connection with sensitization to the hapten diphenylcyclopropenone (DPC). The CDR3 nucleotides are TGCAGTGCTAGAGATGCCGGGACAGGGGGTACCGAGCAGTACTTC. It encodes CSARDAGTGGTEQYF.